This T cell receptor (beta chain) came from a study of graft-versus-host responses after intestinal transplantation. Looking at the study overall: Each transplant was multivisceral, liver-intestinal, or isolated intestinal. Recipients uniformly received anti-thymocyte globulin induction, followed by tacrolimus and steroids for approximately 3 years. Whole-study results and caveats: Elevated graft-versus-host to host-versus-graft clonal ratios in allografts were recorded for patients with graft-donor T cell macrochimerism. GvH clones detected in recipient marrow included some appearing first in ileum or blood.

A single count supports this clone. Its antigen is as yet unknown. Only in-frame clones appear in the TCRdb table, and some are missing; sequencing was by immunoSEQ multiplex PCR. The table shows some 130,000 clones, with 85% to 95% occurring only once. Trimming removed 6 bases from V and 5 bases from J; junction bases left unmatched: 6. The CDR3 has 14 amino acids. CDR1 is MDHEN and CDR2 is SYDVKM in the germline V gene. The rearrangement links TRBV28 to TRBJ1-4; 7 nucleotides align to TRBD1. This receptor was identified in a human donor who received an intestinal transplant. The starting material was unstimulated CD4+ T cells sorted from spleen or lymph node cells, obtained before intestinal transplant. CDR3 amino acids: CASSGGGPNEKLFF. CDR3 nucleotides: TGTGCCAGCAGCGGAGGGGGCCCCAATGAAAAACTGTTTTTT.